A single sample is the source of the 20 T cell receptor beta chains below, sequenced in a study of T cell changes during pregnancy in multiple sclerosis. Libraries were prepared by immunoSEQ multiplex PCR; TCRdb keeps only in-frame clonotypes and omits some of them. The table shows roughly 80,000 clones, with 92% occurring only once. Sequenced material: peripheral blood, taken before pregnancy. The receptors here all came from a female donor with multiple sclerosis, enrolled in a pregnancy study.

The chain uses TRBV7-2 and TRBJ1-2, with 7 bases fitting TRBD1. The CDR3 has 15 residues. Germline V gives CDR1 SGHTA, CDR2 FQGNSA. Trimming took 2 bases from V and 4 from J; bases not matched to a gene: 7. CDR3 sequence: CASSLRDSSGYGYTF. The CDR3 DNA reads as TGTGCCAGCAGCTTACGGGACAGTAGCGGCTATGGCTACACCTTC. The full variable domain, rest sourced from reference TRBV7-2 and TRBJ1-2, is GAGVSQSPSNKVTEKGKDVELRCDPISGHTALYWYRQSLGQGLEFLIYFQGNSAPDKSGLPSDRFSAERTGGSVSTLTIQRTQQEDSAVYLCASSLRDSSGYGYTFGSGTRLTVV.

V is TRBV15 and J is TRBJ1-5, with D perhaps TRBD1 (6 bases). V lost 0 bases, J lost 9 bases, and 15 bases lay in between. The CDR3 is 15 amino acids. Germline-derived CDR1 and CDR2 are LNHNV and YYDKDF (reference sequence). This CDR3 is CATSRDLGGHRPQHF. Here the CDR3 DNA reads TGTGCCACCAGCAGAGATCTCGGGGGGCATCGGCCCCAGCATTTT.

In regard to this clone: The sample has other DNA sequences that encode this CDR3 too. Here the CDR3 DNA reads TGCAGCGTGGGGGGGACAGGGGCGGGTCCCCAGCATTTT. Translation: CSVGGTGAGPQHF. The rearrangement links TRBV29-1 to TRBJ1-5; 10 nucleotides align to TRBD1. Germline V gene sequence: CDR1 SQVTM, CDR2 ANQGSEA. The CDR3 loop spans 13 amino acids. V shed 6 bases, J shed 10 bases, and the junction held 9 bases outside the gene matches.

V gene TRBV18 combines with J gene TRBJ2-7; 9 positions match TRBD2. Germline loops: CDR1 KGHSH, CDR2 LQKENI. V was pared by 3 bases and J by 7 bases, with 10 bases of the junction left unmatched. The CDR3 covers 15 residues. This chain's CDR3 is CASSPRGTSLQEQYF. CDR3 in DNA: TGTGCCAGCTCACCCCGTGGGACTAGCTTGCAAGAGCAGTACTTC.

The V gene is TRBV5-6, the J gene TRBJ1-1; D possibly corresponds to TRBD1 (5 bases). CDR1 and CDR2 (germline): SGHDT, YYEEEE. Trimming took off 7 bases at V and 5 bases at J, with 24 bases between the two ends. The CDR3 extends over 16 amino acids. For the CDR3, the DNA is TGTGCCAGCGTCCCCGGGGGGGGAAGATGGGGTACTGAAGCTTTCTTT. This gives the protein CASVPGGGRWGTEAFF.

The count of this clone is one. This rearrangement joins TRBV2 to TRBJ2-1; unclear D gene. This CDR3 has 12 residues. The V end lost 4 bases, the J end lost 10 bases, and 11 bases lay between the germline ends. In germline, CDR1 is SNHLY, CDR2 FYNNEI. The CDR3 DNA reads TGTGCCAGCAGTGGATTCGGGTCAGAGCAGTTCTTC. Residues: CASSGFGSEQFF.

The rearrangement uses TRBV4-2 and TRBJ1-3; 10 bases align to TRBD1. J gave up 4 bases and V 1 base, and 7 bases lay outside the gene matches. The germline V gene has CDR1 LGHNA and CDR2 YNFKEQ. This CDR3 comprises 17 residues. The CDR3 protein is CASSQGTGGLMGNTIYF. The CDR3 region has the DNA TGTGCCAGCAGCCAAGGGACAGGGGGATTGATGGGAAACACCATATATTTT.

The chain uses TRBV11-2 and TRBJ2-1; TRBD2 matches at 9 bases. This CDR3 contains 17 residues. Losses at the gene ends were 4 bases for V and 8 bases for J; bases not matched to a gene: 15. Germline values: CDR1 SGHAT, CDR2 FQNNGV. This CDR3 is CASSSGRGAGGRHEQFF. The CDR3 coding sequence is TGTGCCAGCAGCTCGGGTAGGGGGGCGGGAGGGCGACATGAGCAGTTCTTC. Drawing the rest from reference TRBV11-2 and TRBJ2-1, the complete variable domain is EAGVAQSPRYKIIEKRQSVAFWCNPISGHATLYWYQQILGQGPKLLIQFQNNGVVDDSQLPKDRFSAERLKGVDSTLKIQPAKLEDSAVYLCASSSGRGAGGRHEQFFGPGTRLTVL.

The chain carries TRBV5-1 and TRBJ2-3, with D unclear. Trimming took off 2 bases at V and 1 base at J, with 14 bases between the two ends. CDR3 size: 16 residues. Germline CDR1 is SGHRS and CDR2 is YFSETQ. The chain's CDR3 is CASSLSATRGTDTQYF. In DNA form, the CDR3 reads TGCGCCAGCAGCTTATCTGCGACCCGGGGCACAGATACGCAGTATTTT. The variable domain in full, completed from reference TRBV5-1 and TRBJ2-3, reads KAGVTQTPRYLIKTRGQQVTLSCSPISGHRSVSWYQQTPGQGLQFLFEYFSETQRNKGNFPGRFSGRQFSNSRSEMNVSTLELGDSALYLCASSLSATRGTDTQYFGPGTRLTVL.

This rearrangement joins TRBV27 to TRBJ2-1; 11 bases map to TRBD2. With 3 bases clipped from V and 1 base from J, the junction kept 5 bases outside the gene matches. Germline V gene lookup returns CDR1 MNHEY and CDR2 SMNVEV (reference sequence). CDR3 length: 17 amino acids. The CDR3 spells CASSFRLAGTSYNEQFF. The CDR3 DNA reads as TGTGCCAGCAGTTTCAGACTAGCGGGAACGTCCTACAATGAGCAGTTCTTC.

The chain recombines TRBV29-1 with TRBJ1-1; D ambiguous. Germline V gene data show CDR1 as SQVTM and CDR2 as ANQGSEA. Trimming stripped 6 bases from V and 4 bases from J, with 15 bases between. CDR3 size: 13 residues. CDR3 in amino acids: CSVTTGIATEAFF. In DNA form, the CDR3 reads TGCAGCGTCACAACGGGGATCGCCACTGAAGCTTTCTTT.

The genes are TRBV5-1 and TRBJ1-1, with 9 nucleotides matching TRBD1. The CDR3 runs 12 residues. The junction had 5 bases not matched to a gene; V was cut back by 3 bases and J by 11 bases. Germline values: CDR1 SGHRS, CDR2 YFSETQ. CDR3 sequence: CASSWDRATAFF. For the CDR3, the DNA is TGCGCCAGCAGCTGGGACAGGGCTACGGCTTTCTTT. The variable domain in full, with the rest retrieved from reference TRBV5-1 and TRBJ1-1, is KAGVTQTPRYLIKTRGQQVTLSCSPISGHRSVSWYQQTPGQGLQFLFEYFSETQRNKGNFPGRFSGRQFSNSRSEMNVSTLELGDSALYLCASSWDRATAFFGQGTRLTVV.

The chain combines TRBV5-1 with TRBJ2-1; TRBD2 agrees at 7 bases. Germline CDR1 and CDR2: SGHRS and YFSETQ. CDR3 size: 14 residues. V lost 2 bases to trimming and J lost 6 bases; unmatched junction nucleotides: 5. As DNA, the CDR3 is TGCGCCAGCAGCTTAGGCGGGAGTAGCAATGAGCAGTTCTTC. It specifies CASSLGGSSNEQFF.

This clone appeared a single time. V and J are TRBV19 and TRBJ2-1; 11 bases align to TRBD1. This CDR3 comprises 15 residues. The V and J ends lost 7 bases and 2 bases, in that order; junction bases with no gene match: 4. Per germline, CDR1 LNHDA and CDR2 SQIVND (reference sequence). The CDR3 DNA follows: TGTGCCAGTAACCCGGGACAGGGGGCCTACAATGAGCAGTTCTTC. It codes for CASNPGQGAYNEQFF. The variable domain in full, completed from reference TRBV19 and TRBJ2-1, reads DGGITQSPKYLFRKEGQNVTLSCEQNLNHDAMYWYRQDPGQGLRLIYYSQIVNDFQKGDIAEGYSVSREKKESFPLTVTSAQKNPTAFYLCASNPGQGAYNEQFFGPGTRLTVL.

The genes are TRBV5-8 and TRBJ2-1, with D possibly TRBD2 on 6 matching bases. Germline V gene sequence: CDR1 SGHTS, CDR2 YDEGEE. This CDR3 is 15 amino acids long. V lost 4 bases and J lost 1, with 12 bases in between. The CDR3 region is CASSPWGESYNEQFF. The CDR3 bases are TGTGCCAGCAGCCCCTGGGGGGAATCCTACAATGAGCAGTTCTTC.

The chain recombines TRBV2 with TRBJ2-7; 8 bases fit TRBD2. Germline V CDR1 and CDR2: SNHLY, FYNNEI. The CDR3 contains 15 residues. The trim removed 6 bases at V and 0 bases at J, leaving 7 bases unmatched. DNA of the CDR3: TGTGCCAGCAGCAGACTTAGCGGGGTCTCCTACGAGCAGTACTTC. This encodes CASSRLSGVSYEQYF.

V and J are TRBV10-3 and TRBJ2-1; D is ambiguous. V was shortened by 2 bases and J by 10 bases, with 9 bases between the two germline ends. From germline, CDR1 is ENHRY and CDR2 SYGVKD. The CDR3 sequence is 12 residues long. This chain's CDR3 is CAISEDNREQFF. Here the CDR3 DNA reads TGTGCCATCAGTGAGGACAATCGGGAGCAGTTCTTC.

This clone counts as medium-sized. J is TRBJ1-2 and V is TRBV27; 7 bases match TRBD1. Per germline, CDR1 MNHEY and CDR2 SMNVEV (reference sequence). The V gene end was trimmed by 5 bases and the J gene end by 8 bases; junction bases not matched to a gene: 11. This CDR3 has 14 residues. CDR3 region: CASSIDRAVGGYTF. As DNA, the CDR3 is TGTGCCAGCAGTATAGACAGGGCGGTGGGAGGCTACACCTTC.

The CDR3 loop is CASSVRLRDTQYF. CDR3 DNA: TGTGCCAGCAGTGTGAGACTGAGAGATACGCAGTATTTT. The chain carries TRBV28 and TRBJ2-3; D gene unclear. V dropped 5 bases and J dropped 5 bases, with 11 bases sitting between them. The CDR3 length is 13 residues. Per germline, CDR1 MDHEN and CDR2 SYDVKM.

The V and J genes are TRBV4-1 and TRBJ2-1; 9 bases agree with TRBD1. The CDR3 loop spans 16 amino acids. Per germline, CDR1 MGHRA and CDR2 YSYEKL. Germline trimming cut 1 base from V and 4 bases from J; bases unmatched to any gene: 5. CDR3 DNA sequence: TGCGCCAGCAGCCAAGTCGGGACAGGGAGGTACAATGAGCAGTTCTTC. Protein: CASSQVGTGRYNEQFF.